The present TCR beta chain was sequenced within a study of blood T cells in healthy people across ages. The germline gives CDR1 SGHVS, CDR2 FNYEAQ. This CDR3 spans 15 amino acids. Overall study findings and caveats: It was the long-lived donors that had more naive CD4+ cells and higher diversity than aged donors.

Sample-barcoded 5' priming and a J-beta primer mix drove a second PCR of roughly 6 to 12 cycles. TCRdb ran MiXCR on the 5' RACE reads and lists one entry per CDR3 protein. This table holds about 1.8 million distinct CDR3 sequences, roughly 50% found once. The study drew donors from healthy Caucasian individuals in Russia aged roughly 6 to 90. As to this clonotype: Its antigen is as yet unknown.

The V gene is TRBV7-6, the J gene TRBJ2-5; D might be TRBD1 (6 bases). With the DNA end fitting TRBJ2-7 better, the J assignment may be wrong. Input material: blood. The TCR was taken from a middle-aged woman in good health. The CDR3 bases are TGTGCCAGCAGCTTAGTCTCGACAGGCTTATCCGAGCAGTACTTC. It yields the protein CASSLVSTGLSEQYF.